This T cell receptor beta chain emerged from a study of blood T cell repertoires in COVID-19. Study context: COVID-19 samples collected from the United States, Italy and Spain covered acute and convalescent phases.

In the source study's methods: Reference gene primer amplification yielded estimated nucleated cell counts. Sequencing was performed with immunoSEQ multiplex PCR; in TCRdb, only in-frame clones are kept and a portion is missing. V and J calls and clone size are those listed in that table; D and trimming were worked out from the DNA. Of 70,000 to 95,000 clones listed, 80% to 90% were seen once; the top ten hold around 6.1%. The CDR3 extends over 15 amino acids. CDR1 KGHDR and CDR2 SFDVKD come from the germline V gene. The V segment lost 3 bases and the J segment 6 bases; nucleotides outside the gene matches: 5.

This clonotype was obtained from a man in his fifties with active COVID-19. The rearrangement links TRBV24-1 to TRBJ1-4; 8 nucleotides line up with TRBD1. The specimen sequenced was peripheral blood. DNA of the CDR3: TGTGCCACCAGTGATGCCGGACAGGGCGATGAAAAACTGTTTTTT. This translates into CATSDAGQGDEKLFF.